These T cell receptor beta chains were read from a single sample in a study of T cell repertoires in cytomegalovirus infection. TCRdb analysed the reads with MiXCR anew, one entry per CDR3 protein. The data hold 450,000 to 600,000 distinct CDR3 sequences, with 42% observed a single time. These receptors have no known antigen. The sequenced sample was cultured PBMCs, obtained from culture after CMV antigen stimulation. The receptor set was obtained from a human donor in good health (CMV status not recorded). Some clones in this sample may be carry-over from other donors' samples. Each CDR3 is given with its conserved first and last residue. A D gene is named only where the DNA matches it firmly. The size entry is marked missing in some rows and otherwise reads once, few, many or a size class.

J gene: TRBJ1-2
clone size: few
V gene: TRBV6-5
D gene: TRBD1
CDR3 protein: CASSYLSRTGLYGYTF
CDR3 DNA: TGTGCCAGCAGTTACCTGAGCCGGACAGGGCTCTATGGCTACACCTTC

J gene: TRBJ2-3
clone size: few
V gene: TRBV6-1
D gene: .
CDR3 protein: CASSEAWVNTDTQYF
CDR3 DNA: TGTGCCAGCAGTGAAGCGTGGGTGAACACAGATACGCAGTATTTT

J gene: TRBJ1-2
clone size: few
V gene: TRBV7-9
D gene: .
CDR3 protein: CASSLWGIIKGYGYTF
CDR3 DNA: TGTGCCAGCAGCTTGTGGGGGATAATCAAGGGTTATGGCTACACCTTC

J gene: TRBJ2-3
clone size: .
V gene: TRBV27
D gene: .
CDR3 protein: CATPGTRRTDTQYF
CDR3 DNA: TGTGCCACCCCCGGGACCAGACGCACAGATACGCAGTATTTT

J gene: TRBJ2-5
clone size: once
V gene: TRBV11-2
D gene: .
CDR3 protein: CASRPVGGRYQYF
CDR3 DNA: TGTGCCAGCAGGCCAGTCGGCGGAAGATACCAGTACTTC

J gene: TRBJ2-3
clone size: .
V gene: TRBV6-1
D gene: .
CDR3 protein: CASKNTLGADTQYF
CDR3 DNA: TGTGCCAGCAAAAACACGCTAGGGGCAGATACGCAGTATTTT

J gene: TRBJ1-6
clone size: few
V gene: TRBV19
D gene: TRBD1
CDR3 protein: CASSIAQGATNSPLHF
CDR3 DNA: TGTGCCAGTAGTATTGCCCAGGGGGCCACAAATTCACCCCTCCACTTT

J gene: TRBJ2-5
clone size: few
V gene: TRBV27
D gene: .
CDR3 protein: CASSFGRGIGTQYF
CDR3 DNA: TGTGCCAGCAGTTTTGGTCGGGGAATCGGGACCCAGTACTTC

J gene: TRBJ1-1
clone size: .
V gene: TRBV7-9
D gene: .
CDR3 protein: CASSLAVEAFF
CDR3 DNA: TGTGCCAGCAGCTTAGCAGTAGAAGCTTTCTTT

J gene: TRBJ2-6
clone size: .
V gene: TRBV19
D gene: .
CDR3 protein: CATAVSGANVLTF
CDR3 DNA: TGTGCCACCGCGGTCTCTGGGGCCAACGTCCTGACTTTC

J gene: TRBJ2-4
clone size: few
V gene: TRBV19
D gene: TRBD1
CDR3 protein: CASSIVEGAKNF
CDR3 DNA: TGTGCCAGTAGTATAGTCGAGGGGGCAAAAAACTTC

J gene: TRBJ2-3
clone size: few
V gene: TRBV7-2
D gene: .
CDR3 protein: CASSLVRETDTQYF
CDR3 DNA: TGTGCCAGCAGCTTGGTCAGGGAAACAGATACGCAGTATTTT

J gene: TRBJ2-2
clone size: few
V gene: TRBV15
D gene: .
CDR3 protein: CATSRLGAGWSGELFF
CDR3 DNA: TGTGCCACCAGCAGACTCGGGGCAGGGTGGTCCGGGGAGCTGTTTTTT

J gene: TRBJ1-3
clone size: .
V gene: TRBV7-9
D gene: .
CDR3 protein: CASSRPSSGNTIYF
CDR3 DNA: TGTGCCAGCAGCCGACCGAGCTCTGGAAACACCATATATTTT

J gene: TRBJ2-3
clone size: once
V gene: TRBV14
D gene: .
CDR3 protein: CASSQATASGRYRDTQYF
CDR3 DNA: TGTGCCAGCAGCCAAGCAACCGCCTCGGGCCGCTATCGAGATACGCAGTATTTT

J gene: TRBJ1-5
clone size: .
V gene: TRBV6-2/TRBV6-3
D gene: TRBD1
CDR3 protein: CASSYRQGDGNQPQHF
CDR3 DNA: TGTGCCAGCAGTTACAGGCAGGGGGATGGCAATCAGCCCCAGCATTTT

J gene: TRBJ1-1
clone size: .
V gene: TRBV7-6
D gene: TRBD1
CDR3 protein: CASSSRWDRGAEAFF
CDR3 DNA: TGTGCCAGCAGTTCAAGATGGGACAGGGGTGCTGAAGCTTTCTTT

J gene: TRBJ2-3
clone size: few
V gene: TRBV7-2
D gene: .
CDR3 protein: CASSPAIRGYATDTQYF
CDR3 DNA: TGTGCCAGCAGCCCAGCAATTAGAGGGTATGCCACAGATACGCAGTATTTT

J gene: TRBJ1-2
clone size: .
V gene: TRBV11-2
D gene: TRBD1
CDR3 protein: CASSLRQGEYGYTF
CDR3 DNA: TGTGCCAGCAGCCTTCGACAGGGAGAGTATGGCTACACCTTC

J gene: TRBJ2-4
clone size: .
V gene: TRBV6-6
D gene: .
CDR3 protein: CASSYRGNIQYF
CDR3 DNA: TGTGCCAGCAGTTATCGGGGAAACATTCAGTACTTC

J gene: TRBJ2-1
clone size: few
V gene: TRBV6-1
D gene: TRBD2
CDR3 protein: CASSQRGGSYNEQFF
CDR3 DNA: TGTGCCAGCAGTCAGCGGGGCGGCTCCTACAATGAGCAGTTCTTC

J gene: TRBJ1-1
clone size: few
V gene: TRBV6-2/TRBV6-3
D gene: .
CDR3 protein: CASRLRGTPEAFF
CDR3 DNA: TGTGCCAGCAGACTAAGAGGGACACCTGAAGCTTTCTTT

J gene: TRBJ2-7
clone size: many
V gene: TRBV7-2
D gene: .
CDR3 protein: CASSIRGVGYEQYF
CDR3 DNA: TGTGCCAGCAGCATCAGGGGCGTTGGCTACGAGCAGTACTTC

J gene: TRBJ1-1
clone size: many
V gene: TRBV7-2
D gene: TRBD1
CDR3 protein: CASSLRQGTEAFF
CDR3 DNA: TGTGCCAGCAGCTTAAGACAGGGCACTGAAGCTTTCTTT

J gene: TRBJ2-7
clone size: few
V gene: TRBV7-9
D gene: .
CDR3 protein: CASSSAGAPYEQYF
CDR3 DNA: TGTGCCAGCAGCTCCGCCGGGGCGCCCTACGAGCAGTACTTC

J gene: TRBJ1-1
clone size: .
V gene: TRBV5-1
D gene: .
CDR3 protein: CASSPGDPPGTEAFF
CDR3 DNA: TGCGCCAGCAGCCCGGGGGACCCCCCGGGCACTGAAGCTTTCTTT

J gene: TRBJ2-5
clone size: .
V gene: TRBV11-2
D gene: TRBD2
CDR3 protein: CASSPPIAGVETQYF
CDR3 DNA: TGTGCCAGCAGCCCTCCTATAGCGGGAGTAGAGACCCAGTACTTC

J gene: TRBJ1-5
clone size: .
V gene: TRBV12-3/TRBV12-4
D gene: .
CDR3 protein: CASSRIGEDQPQHF
CDR3 DNA: TGTGCCAGCAGCCGAATAGGTGAGGATCAGCCCCAGCATTTT

J gene: TRBJ2-7
clone size: .
V gene: TRBV7-2
D gene: TRBD2
CDR3 protein: CASSLEAGGIYEQYF
CDR3 DNA: TGTGCCAGCAGCTTAGAGGCGGGAGGTATCTACGAGCAGTACTTC

J gene: TRBJ1-1
clone size: .
V gene: TRBV6-8
D gene: .
CDR3 protein: CASSLAMNTEAFF
CDR3 DNA: TGTGCCAGCAGTCTGGCGATGAACACTGAAGCTTTCTTT

J gene: TRBJ2-3
clone size: .
V gene: TRBV7-6
D gene: .
CDR3 protein: CASSLNPGGSTDTQYF
CDR3 DNA: TGTGCCAGCAGCCTTAATCCCGGGGGATCCACAGATACGCAGTATTTT

J gene: TRBJ2-2
clone size: .
V gene: TRBV27
D gene: .
CDR3 protein: CASSRWAGELFF
CDR3 DNA: TGTGCCAGCAGTCGGTGGGCCGGGGAGCTGTTTTTT

J gene: TRBJ2-3
clone size: few
V gene: TRBV7-2
D gene: .
CDR3 protein: CASSSLPPDTQYF
CDR3 DNA: TGTGCCAGCAGCTCCCTCCCCCCCGATACGCAGTATTTT

J gene: TRBJ2-1
clone size: once
V gene: TRBV2
D gene: TRBD2
CDR3 protein: CASSEASGGSYNEQFF
CDR3 DNA: TGTGCCAGCAGTGAAGCCAGCGGGGGGTCCTACAATGAGCAGTTCTTC

J gene: TRBJ1-5
clone size: few
V gene: TRBV7-9
D gene: TRBD1
CDR3 protein: CASSDRDGNQPQHF
CDR3 DNA: TGTGCCAGCAGCGACAGGGATGGCAATCAGCCCCAGCATTTT

J gene: TRBJ2-2
clone size: .
V gene: TRBV7-9
D gene: .
CDR3 protein: CASSPREVNTGELFF
CDR3 DNA: TGTGCCAGCAGCCCCCGAGAGGTGAACACCGGGGAGCTGTTTTTT

J gene: TRBJ2-3
clone size: .
V gene: TRBV7-2
D gene: TRBD2
CDR3 protein: CASSTYRGGRTDTQYF
CDR3 DNA: TGTGCCAGCAGCACCTACCGGGGGGGGCGCACAGATACGCAGTATTTT

J gene: TRBJ2-2
clone size: .
V gene: TRBV7-2
D gene: .
CDR3 protein: CASSLVEELFF
CDR3 DNA: TGTGCCAGCAGCTTAGTGGAGGAGCTGTTTTTT

J gene: TRBJ2-5
clone size: .
V gene: TRBV7-9
D gene: TRBD2
CDR3 protein: CASSPPTSGGTQYF
CDR3 DNA: TGTGCCAGCAGCCCCCCGACTAGCGGGGGGACCCAGTACTTC

J gene: TRBJ2-3
clone size: .
V gene: TRBV27
D gene: .
CDR3 protein: CASSPGGGFSTDTQYF
CDR3 DNA: TGTGCCAGCAGTCCAGGGGGGGGATTCAGCACAGATACGCAGTATTTT

J gene: TRBJ2-5
clone size: .
V gene: TRBV6-2/TRBV6-3
D gene: TRBD2
CDR3 protein: CASTLGWRGGEETQYF
CDR3 DNA: TGTGCCAGCACCCTCGGGTGGCGGGGGGGTGAAGAGACCCAGTACTTC

J gene: TRBJ2-1
clone size: .
V gene: TRBV12-3/TRBV12-4
D gene: .
CDR3 protein: CASSLAGGRPVGEQFF
CDR3 DNA: TGTGCCAGCAGTTTAGCTGGGGGACGCCCGGTTGGTGAGCAGTTCTTC

J gene: TRBJ1-4
clone size: .
V gene: TRBV7-6
D gene: .
CDR3 protein: CASSFQGQNEKLFF
CDR3 DNA: TGTGCCAGCAGCTTCCAAGGACAGAATGAAAAACTGTTTTTT

J gene: TRBJ2-7
clone size: .
V gene: TRBV2
D gene: .
CDR3 protein: CASRINYEQYF
CDR3 DNA: TGTGCCAGCAGGATTAATTACGAGCAGTACTTC

J gene: TRBJ1-2
clone size: .
V gene: TRBV6-4
D gene: .
CDR3 protein: CASSDLDGGHGYTF
CDR3 DNA: TGTGCCAGCAGTGACCTGGACGGAGGACATGGCTACACCTTC

J gene: TRBJ2-7
clone size: .
V gene: TRBV18
D gene: TRBD1
CDR3 protein: CASSPRGRNEQYF
CDR3 DNA: TGTGCCAGCTCGCCCAGGGGGCGAAACGAGCAGTACTTC

J gene: TRBJ2-5
clone size: once
V gene: TRBV7-9
D gene: .
CDR3 protein: CASSESEETQYF
CDR3 DNA: TGTGCCAGCAGCGAATCCGAAGAGACCCAGTACTTC

J gene: TRBJ2-2
clone size: many
V gene: TRBV7-2
D gene: .
CDR3 protein: CASSLRSGMGAGELFF
CDR3 DNA: TGTGCCAGCAGCTTGAGGTCGGGTATGGGGGCCGGGGAGCTGTTTTTT

J gene: TRBJ1-2
clone size: .
V gene: TRBV27
D gene: TRBD1
CDR3 protein: CASSFQDRTGNYGYTF
CDR3 DNA: TGTGCCAGCAGTTTCCAAGACCGGACAGGAAACTATGGCTACACCTTC

J gene: TRBJ2-1
clone size: .
V gene: TRBV27
D gene: .
CDR3 protein: CASSPRLPGSSYNEQFF
CDR3 DNA: TGTGCCAGCAGTCCTCGACTCCCTGGGAGCTCCTACAATGAGCAGTTCTTC

J gene: TRBJ2-5
clone size: .
V gene: TRBV2
D gene: TRBD1
CDR3 protein: CASSPPGTEETQYF
CDR3 DNA: TGTGCCAGCAGTCCCCCCGGGACAGAAGAGACCCAGTACTTC

J gene: TRBJ1-2
clone size: few
V gene: TRBV27
D gene: .
CDR3 protein: CASSLSLTDYGYTF
CDR3 DNA: TGTGCCAGCAGTTTATCGTTGACAGACTATGGCTACACCTTC

J gene: TRBJ2-1
clone size: .
V gene: TRBV12-3/TRBV12-4
D gene: .
CDR3 protein: CASSPNRDPDEQFF
CDR3 DNA: TGTGCCAGCAGCCCTAACAGGGATCCCGATGAGCAGTTCTTC

J gene: TRBJ2-5
clone size: .
V gene: TRBV12-3/TRBV12-4
D gene: .
CDR3 protein: CASKGPQETQYF
CDR3 DNA: TGTGCCAGCAAGGGGCCCCAAGAGACCCAGTACTTC

J gene: TRBJ2-5
clone size: few
V gene: TRBV7-9
D gene: .
CDR3 protein: CASSLSDTQTQYF
CDR3 DNA: TGTGCCAGCAGCTTAAGTGACACTCAGACCCAGTACTTC

J gene: TRBJ2-2
clone size: .
V gene: TRBV5-4
D gene: .
CDR3 protein: CASSLEGGGIGELFF
CDR3 DNA: TGTGCCAGCAGCTTGGAAGGGGGCGGGATCGGGGAGCTGTTTTTT

J gene: TRBJ2-1
clone size: .
V gene: TRBV6-6
D gene: TRBD1
CDR3 protein: CASRPRAGTGGNNEQFF
CDR3 DNA: TGTGCCAGCAGGCCCCGCGCCGGGACAGGGGGCAACAATGAGCAGTTCTTC

J gene: TRBJ1-2
clone size: .
V gene: TRBV6-2/TRBV6-3
D gene: TRBD1
CDR3 protein: CASTRQGARGYTF
CDR3 DNA: TGTGCCAGCACCAGACAGGGGGCCCGTGGCTACACCTTC

J gene: TRBJ2-1
clone size: .
V gene: TRBV6-1
D gene: TRBD1
CDR3 protein: CASSAETGPGMIF
CDR3 DNA: TGTGCCAGCAGTGCCGAGACAGGGCCGGGGATGATCTTC

J gene: TRBJ2-1
clone size: .
V gene: TRBV7-3
D gene: .
CDR3 protein: CASSLANGRSNEQFF
CDR3 DNA: TGTGCCAGCAGCTTAGCCAATGGACGAAGCAATGAGCAGTTCTTC